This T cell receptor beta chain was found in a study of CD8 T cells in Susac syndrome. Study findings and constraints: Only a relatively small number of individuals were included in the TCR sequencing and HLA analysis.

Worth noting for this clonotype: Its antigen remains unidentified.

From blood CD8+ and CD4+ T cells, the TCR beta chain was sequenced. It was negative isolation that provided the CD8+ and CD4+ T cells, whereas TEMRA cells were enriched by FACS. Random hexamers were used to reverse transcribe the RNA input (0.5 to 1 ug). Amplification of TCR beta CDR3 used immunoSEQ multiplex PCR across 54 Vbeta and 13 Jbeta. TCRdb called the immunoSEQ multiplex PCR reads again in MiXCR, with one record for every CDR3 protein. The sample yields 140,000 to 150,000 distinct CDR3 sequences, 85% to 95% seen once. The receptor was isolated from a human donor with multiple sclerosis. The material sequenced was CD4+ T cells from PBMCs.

In nucleotides, the CDR3 is TGCAGTGCTAGTCAGGTGAACACTGAAGCTTTCTTT. Translation gives CSASQVNTEAFF. The chain joins TRBV20-1 to TRBJ1-1; the D is unclear. CDR3 length: 12 amino acids. Between the trimmed V and J ends, which lost 3 bases and 0 bases, there was a span of 5 bases. The germline V gene has CDR1 DFQATT and CDR2 SNEGSKA (reference sequence).